This TCR beta chain originates from a study of T cell responses to AZD1222 COVID-19 vaccine. The CDR3 spans 16 residues. CDR1 and CDR2 (germline): SGDLS, YYNGEE. Unmatched junction bases numbered 2, after V lost 4 bases and J lost 1 base. Measured with immunoSEQ multiplex PCR; TCRdb has only the in-frame clones, and not every one. Of tens of thousands of clones listed, about nine tenths are singletons. The V and J genes are TRBV9 and TRBJ2-3; 14 nucleotides match TRBD2. The clonotype originates from an adult in good health. The source material was peripheral blood, sampled on day 0 of AZD1222 vaccination. The DNA for the CDR3 is TGTGCCAGCAGCAAGGGACTAGCGGGAGGCACAGATACGCAGTATTTT. Protein: CASSKGLAGGTDTQYF.